This TCR beta chain was profiled in a study of cytomegalovirus exposure and HLA in healthy donors. Study observations and caveats: Analysis performed later showed TCR beta chains linked to HLA being more clonally expanded than equally common others. Later genetic work tied a missense DCLRE1C variant to beta-chain V and J trimming.

Both 60 Vbeta primers and 13 Jbeta primers went into the PCR. Generated by immunoSEQ multiplex PCR, the TCRdb table keeps only in-frame clones and is missing some. The sample contains approximately 200,000 clones, about 83% of which appear only once. The germline V gene encodes CDR1 SEHNR and CDR2 FQNEAQ (reference sequence). V was shortened by 7 bases and J by 4 bases, with 16 bases between the two germline ends. The CDR3 has 14 residues. In the case of this clone: Antigen specificity is unknown.

The TCR sequence derives from a man aged 40-49 years in good health and CMV-seronegative. The chain recombines TRBV7-9 with TRBJ1-1, with D perhaps matching TRBD1 (6 bases). Sequenced material: PBMCs. The CDR3 DNA is TGTGCCAGCAACATACAGGGAGTAAGCACTGAAGCTTTCTTT. Translation: CASNIQGVSTEAFF.